What follows are 9 T cell receptor beta chains derived from one specimen sequenced in a study of cytomegalovirus exposure and HLA in healthy donors. PCR used 60 Vbeta primers and 13 Jbeta primers. TCRdb keeps only in-frame clones here, not all; method: immunoSEQ multiplex PCR. The table records approximately 150,000 clones, around 80% of them present only once. The sample consisted of PBMCs. Receptors originate from a man between 18 and 35 years old in good health and CMV-seropositive.

Of note for this clone: The junction shows a germline mismatch at one end, possibly a read error. The rearrangement joins TRBV9 to TRBJ2-6, with D maybe TRBD2 (6 bases). The CDR3 extends over 18 amino acids. Germline V CDR1 and CDR2: SGDLS, YYNGEE. CDR3 DNA sequence: TGTGCCAGCAGCCCCGAGTTAGCGGTACCCTCTGGGGCCAACGGCCTGACTTTC. Protein: CASSPELAVPSGANGLTF.

Points on this clone: One end of the junction varies from germline; a read error may be responsible. This rearrangement joins TRBV7-9 to TRBJ1-6; no firm D call. CDR1 SEHNR and CDR2 FQNEAQ come from the germline V gene (reference sequence). This CDR3 has 16 residues. The chain's CDR3 is CSSSALGLGEDSPLHF. Written as DNA, the CDR3 is TGTTCCAGCAGCGCCCTTGGGCTTGGGGAGGATTCACCCCTCCACTTT.

The rearrangement uses TRBV30 and TRBJ1-1; D ambiguous. Trimming took off 3 bases at V and 0 bases at J, with 29 bases between the two ends. CDR1 is GTSNPN, CDR2 SVGIG, per germline (reference sequence). CDR3 length: 20 amino acids. CDR3 residues: CAWSGGNTESRGRMNTEAFF. The CDR3 nucleotides read TGTGCCTGGAGCGGAGGAAATACCGAGTCGAGAGGGAGGATGAACACTGAAGCTTTCTTT.

The rearrangement uses TRBV2 and TRBJ1-5; possibly TRBD1 for D (6 bases). Trimming took off 7 bases at V and 5 bases at J, with 21 bases between the two ends. Germline V gene lookup returns CDR1 SNHLY and CDR2 FYNNEI. This CDR3 is 16 amino acids long. The CDR3 is CASKYRLGGTDQPQHF. Written as DNA, the CDR3 is TGTGCCAGCAAATATCGGCTAGGGGGTACGGATCAGCCCCAGCATTTT.

The CDR3 DNA follows: TGTGCCAGCAGCTTGGCAACAGGGCGAAGCTCCTACGAGCAGTACTTC. Translation gives CASSLATGRSSYEQYF. The chain uses TRBV5-4 and TRBJ2-7; tentatively, D is TRBD1 (6 bases). The germline CDR1 and CDR2 sequences are SGHNT and YYREEE (reference sequence). The CDR3 sequence is 16 residues long. Deletions cut 0 bases from V and 0 bases from J, with 13 bases between.

The rearrangement joins TRBV27 to TRBJ1-1, with unresolved D. Deletions cut 2 bases from V and 5 bases from J, with 15 bases between. This CDR3 region has 15 residues. Germline lookup yields CDR1 MNHEY and CDR2 SMNVEV (reference sequence). CDR3 sequence (DNA): TGTGCCAGCAGTTTACGGTACTACGGGGAAACTGAAGCTTTCTTT. Residues: CASSLRYYGETEAFF.

The rearrangement links TRBV5-6 to TRBJ1-2, with D perhaps matching TRBD1 (6 bases). The CDR3 consists of 17 residues. V dropped 3 bases and J dropped 6 bases, with 24 bases sitting between them. In germline, CDR1 is SGHDT, CDR2 YYEEEE. The CDR3 nucleotides are TGTGCCAGCAGCTGGACATACTCACAGTTCAGGGGTGATGGCTACACCTTC. Residues: CASSWTYSQFRGDGYTF.

This chain connects TRBV6-6 to TRBJ2-7; TRBD2 agrees at 11 bases. This CDR3 has 16 amino acids. V lost 0 bases and J lost 4; bases outside the gene matches: 5. CDR1 and CDR2 from the germline V gene are MNHNY and SVGAGI (reference sequence). The CDR3 DNA sequence: TGTGCCAGCAGTTACTCGCTAACTAGCGGGGGTTACGAGCAGTACTTC. Its translation: CASSYSLTSGGYEQYF.

The chain employs TRBV19 and TRBJ2-3; 8 bases agree with TRBD1. V was clipped by 7 bases and J by 1 base; unmatched bases: 4. CDR3 length: 14 residues. Germline V gene sequence: CDR1 LNHDA, CDR2 SQIVND (reference sequence). CDR3 loop: CASTQTGGTDTQYF. The CDR3 nucleotides read TGTGCCAGTACCCAGACAGGGGGCACAGATACGCAGTATTTT.